The entry below gives a single TCR beta chain sequence along with its context. Germline values: CDR1 MNHEY, CDR2 SVGAGI. Trimming pared 2 bases from V and 5 bases from J, leaving 12 bases between. The length of the CDR3 is 14 residues. The data are from a study of blood T cell repertoires in COVID-19. Study-level information: Whether acute or convalescent, the COVID-19 samples came from the United States, Italy and Spain. Nucleic acid was either cDNA or gDNA, and it came from T cells, B-cell-depleted T cells, or PBMCs.

Per the authors' pipeline: For nucleated cells, counts were estimated from reference gene primer amplification. Using immunoSEQ multiplex PCR, the repertoire was profiled, and TCRdb retains in-frame clones only, with some absent. D and trimming come from the DNA, and the V and J calls and clone size come from that table. The sample lists tens of thousands of clones, approximately 81% occurring once. This sequence originates from an elderly man with acute or convalescent COVID-19. The chain has TRBV6-5 and TRBJ1-1, with D perhaps TRBD1 (6 bases). Sequenced input: peripheral blood. CDR3 region: CASSYGRGQTEAFF. DNA of the CDR3: TGTGCCAGCAGTTACGGCAGGGGTCAGACTGAAGCTTTCTTT.